This passage covers 13 T cell receptor beta chains from one sample sequenced in a study of control samples from healthy donors and cancer patients. Some clones are missing from TCRdb's copy, which holds only in-frame ones; the method was immunoSEQ multiplex PCR. The data contain under 200,000 clones, over 95% of them singletons. Sequenced material: blood. Receptors originate from a woman aged 30 to 39 in good health.

This chain joins TRBV28 and TRBJ1-6; D gene unclear. Germline V gives CDR1 MDHEN, CDR2 SYDVKM. The CDR3 runs 18 residues. Trimming stripped 1 base from V and 0 bases from J, with 13 bases between. The CDR3 spells CASSLYSAGSSYNSPLHF. In DNA form, the CDR3 reads TGTGCCAGCAGTTTATACTCGGCAGGTAGCTCCTATAATTCACCCCTCCACTTT.

This chain uses TRBV10-2 with TRBJ1-5, with TRBD1 matching over 7 bases. V dropped 3 bases and J dropped 0; count of bases not matched to a gene: 11. Germline loops: CDR1 WSHSY, CDR2 SAAADI. This CDR3 is 18 amino acids long. The CDR3 protein is CASSERPGGPYSNQPQHF. In DNA, the CDR3 is TGCGCCAGCAGTGAACGGCCAGGGGGACCTTATAGCAATCAGCCCCAGCATTTT.

The gene calls are TRBV7-9 and TRBJ2-7, with D perhaps TRBD1 (6 bases). CDR1 is SEHNR and CDR2 is FQNEAQ in the germline V gene (reference sequence). The CDR3 loop spans 14 amino acids. The V and J ends lost 6 bases and 4 bases respectively, with 16 bases between them. CDR3: CASSGGGRGYEQYF. CDR3 coding DNA: TGTGCCAGCAGTGGTGGAGGTAGGGGGTACGAGCAGTACTTC.

The J gene is TRBJ1-6, the V gene TRBV9; 7 positions agree with TRBD1. This CDR3 has 17 residues. Germline V gene sequence: CDR1 SGDLS, CDR2 YYNGEE. V dropped 0 bases and J dropped 4; count of bases not matched to a gene: 7. The CDR3 sequence: CASSVAIWTGYNSPLHF. Here the CDR3 DNA reads TGTGCCAGCAGCGTAGCTATTTGGACAGGTTATAATTCACCCCTCCACTTT.

The CDR3 DNA reads TGTGCCAGCAGCTACAGGGTCACTGAAGCTTTCTTT. Amino acid sequence: CASSYRVTEAFF. The chain couples TRBV7-2 to TRBJ1-1; TRBD1 might be the D (6 bases). Trimming took off 4 bases at V and 4 bases at J, with 7 bases between the two ends. The CDR3 is made up of 12 amino acids. Germline V lookup: CDR1 SGHTA, CDR2 FQGNSA.

The chain links TRBV19 to TRBJ2-5; D is possibly TRBD2 (6 bases). CDR3 length equals 13 residues. CDR1 LNHDA and CDR2 SQIVND come from the germline V gene (reference sequence). V was shortened by 6 bases and J by 2 bases, with 10 bases between the two germline ends. CDR3 amino acids: CASRRTKQETQYF. CDR3 coding DNA: TGTGCCAGTAGAAGGACTAAGCAAGAGACCCAGTACTTC.

Only one count was recorded for this clone. The rearrangement joins TRBV18 to TRBJ2-2; TRBD1 might be the D (6 bases). Trimming shortened V by 4 bases and J by 4 bases, and 13 bases separated the two germline ends. The CDR3 length is 15 residues. Germline loops: CDR1 KGHSH, CDR2 LQKENI. The chain's CDR3 is CASSLGQPGTGELFF. Here the CDR3 DNA reads TGTGCCAGCTCACTAGGACAGCCTGGCACCGGGGAGCTGTTTTTT.

The rearrangement uses TRBV27 and TRBJ1-1; D is perhaps TRBD1 (5 bases). Looked up from germline, CDR1 is MNHEY and CDR2 is SMNVEV (reference sequence). The CDR3 runs to 14 residues. V was clipped by 2 bases and J by 1 base, with 8 bases between them. The CDR3 reads CASSLRGKNTEAFF. The CDR3 DNA sequence: TGTGCCAGCAGTTTAAGGGGAAAGAACACTGAAGCTTTCTTT.

The chain uses TRBV18 and TRBJ1-2; a weak D match, TRBD1 (6 bases). CDR1 and CDR2 from the germline V gene are KGHSH and LQKENI. Between the trimmed V and J ends, which lost 1 base and 4 bases, there was a span of 19 bases. The CDR3 is made up of 17 amino acids. The CDR3 bases are TGTGCCAGCTCACCACTTCAGGCCAGGGGATTTGTCTATGGCTACACCTTC. Translation gives CASSPLQARGFVYGYTF.

This clone was detected only a few times. The chain combines TRBV6-1 with TRBJ1-6; no clear D. The V end lost 2 bases, the J end lost 10 bases, and 12 bases lay between the germline ends. The CDR3 is 14 amino acids. Germline lookup yields CDR1 MNHNS and CDR2 SASEGT. The CDR3 DNA follows: TGTGCCAGCAGTGAACAAGAGGTGTCGTCACCCCTCCACTTT. It codes for CASSEQEVSSPLHF.

The chain combines TRBV11-2 with TRBJ1-4, with unresolved D. Germline V gene lookup returns CDR1 SGHAT and CDR2 FQNNGV. V was trimmed by 10 bases and J by 3 bases, leaving 18 bases between them. CDR3 length equals 15 residues. As DNA, the CDR3 is TGTGCCACCCGGTCGTGGGGATCGTCTAATGAAAAACTGTTTTTT. The encoded protein is CATRSWGSSNEKLFF.

CDR3 DNA: TGTGCCAGCAGCACCCCGGACACCTGGAACACTGAAGCTTTCTTT. This translates into CASSTPDTWNTEAFF. J is TRBJ1-1 and V is TRBV14, with D perhaps TRBD1 (5 bases). Germline loops: CDR1 SGHDN, CDR2 FVKESK. Between the trimmed V and J ends, which lost 5 bases and 1 base, there was a span of 14 bases. The CDR3 length is 15 residues.

The chain uses TRBV6-5 and TRBJ2-2; maybe TRBD1 (6 bases). V shed 7 bases and J shed 6 bases, with 12 bases lying between them. The germline V gene encodes CDR1 MNHEY and CDR2 SVGAGI. CDR3 length: 13 residues. The CDR3 sequence: CASKQGGAGELFF. DNA for the CDR3: TGTGCCAGCAAACAGGGTGGGGCCGGGGAGCTGTTTTTT.